This T cell receptor (beta chain) was recorded in a study of CD8 T cells in Susac syndrome. With random hexamers, about 0.45 to 1 ug RNA was reverse transcribed. A single record per CDR3 protein comes from TCRdb applying MiXCR to the immunoSEQ multiplex PCR reads. This sample carries roughly 200,000 distinct CDR3 sequences, roughly 95% of them seen once, and the ten largest clones take over 0.08%. The CDR3 loop spans 11 amino acids. With 4 bases removed from V and 7 bases from J, the gap between germline ends came to 7 bases. This TCR was sampled from a human donor in good health. The rearrangement uses TRBV12-3 or TRBV12-4 and TRBJ1-1; no reliable D call. The sequenced sample was CD4+ T cells from PBMCs. The CDR3 sequence: CASSSTYEAFF. The CDR3 bases are TGTGCCAGCAGTTCAACTTATGAAGCTTTCTTT.